Sequencing of this TCR beta chain was carried out in a study of neoadjuvant anti-PD-1 for oral cavity cancer. Study context: Non-progressing patients received a fourth nivolumab dose near day 43, then surgery on days 50-56. Broader study findings: Each response group had just a few patients in TCR analyses.

Profiling relied on immunoSEQ multiplex PCR, and the TCRdb table lists in-frame clones only, not all of them. This table has about 39,000 clones, approximately 80% appearing once. V shed 3 bases and J shed 6 bases, with 12 bases lying between them. Germline values: CDR1 SGHRS, CDR2 YFSETQ. This CDR3 has 13 residues. As for time point: after neoadjuvant nivolumab, at surgical resection. Analysis of PBMCs was direct, with no culture step. On this clone itself: Antigen specificity is unknown.

V is TRBV5-1 and J is TRBJ1-2; D is unclear. This TCR derives from a person between 40 and 80 years old with oral cavity squamous cell carcinoma. Specimen: PBMCs, collected after nivolumab (anti-PD-1) treatment. Here the CDR3 reads CASSSESFNGYTF. CDR3 nucleotide sequence: TGCGCCAGCAGCTCCGAGTCGTTCAATGGCTACACCTTC.